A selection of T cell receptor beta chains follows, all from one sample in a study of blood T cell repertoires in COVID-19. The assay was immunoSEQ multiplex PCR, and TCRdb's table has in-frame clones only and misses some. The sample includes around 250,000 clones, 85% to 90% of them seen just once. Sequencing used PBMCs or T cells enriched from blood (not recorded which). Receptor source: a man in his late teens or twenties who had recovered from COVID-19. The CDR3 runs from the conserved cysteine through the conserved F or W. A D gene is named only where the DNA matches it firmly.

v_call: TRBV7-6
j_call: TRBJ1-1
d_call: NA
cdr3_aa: CASSLGGGSREAFF

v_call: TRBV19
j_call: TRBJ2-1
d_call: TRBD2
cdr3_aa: CASSGPGGGHNEQFF

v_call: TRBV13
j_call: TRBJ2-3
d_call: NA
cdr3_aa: CASSPRDKNPTDTQYF

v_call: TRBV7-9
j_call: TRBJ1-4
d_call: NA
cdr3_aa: CASSLQQGEEKLFF

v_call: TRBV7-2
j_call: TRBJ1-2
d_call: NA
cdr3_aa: CASSLVSGRDGYTF

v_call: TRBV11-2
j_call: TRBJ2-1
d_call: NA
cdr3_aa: CASSLRQGYNEQFF

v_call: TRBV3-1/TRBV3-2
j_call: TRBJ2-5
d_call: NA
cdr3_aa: CASSPDYFLPQYF

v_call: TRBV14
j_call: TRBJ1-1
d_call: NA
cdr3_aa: CASSQFRRGPGTEAFF

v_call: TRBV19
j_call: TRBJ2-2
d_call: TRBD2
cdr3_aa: CASSTGLAGDNTGELFF

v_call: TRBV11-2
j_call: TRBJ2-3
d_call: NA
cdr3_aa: CASTDRGAWVTDTQYF

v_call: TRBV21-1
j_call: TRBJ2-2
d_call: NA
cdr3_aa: CASSKQNTGELFF

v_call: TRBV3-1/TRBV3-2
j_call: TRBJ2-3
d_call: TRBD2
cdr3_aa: CASSQGPSGAHSSTDTQYF

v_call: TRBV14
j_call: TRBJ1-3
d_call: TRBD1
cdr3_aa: CASSPRISRQGPSGNTIYF

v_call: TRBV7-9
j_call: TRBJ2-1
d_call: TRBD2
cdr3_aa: CASSLISGGINEQFF

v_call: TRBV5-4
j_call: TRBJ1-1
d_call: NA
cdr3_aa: CASSRRTDPNTEAFF

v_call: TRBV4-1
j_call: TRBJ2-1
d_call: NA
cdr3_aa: CASSQVGQGKKNEQFF

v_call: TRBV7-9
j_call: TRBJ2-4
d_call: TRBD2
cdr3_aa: CASSHEWGRGEQNIQYF

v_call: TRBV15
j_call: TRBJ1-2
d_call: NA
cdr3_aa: CATSRDTTPGGYGYTF

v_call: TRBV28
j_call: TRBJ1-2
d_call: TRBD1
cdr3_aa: CASSLDRDYGYTF

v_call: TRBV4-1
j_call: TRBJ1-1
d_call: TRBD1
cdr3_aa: CASSLEDRPTEAFF

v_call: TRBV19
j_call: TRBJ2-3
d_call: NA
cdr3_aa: CASSWRGGRTDTQYF

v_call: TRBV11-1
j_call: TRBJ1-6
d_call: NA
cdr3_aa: CASSLTRTESPLHF

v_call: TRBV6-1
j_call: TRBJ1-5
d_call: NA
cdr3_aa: CASCNQGGGQPQHF

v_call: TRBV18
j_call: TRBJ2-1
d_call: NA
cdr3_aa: CASSPKKQGAQDNEQFF

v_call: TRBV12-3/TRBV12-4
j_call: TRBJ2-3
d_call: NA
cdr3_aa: CASRSTATDTQYF

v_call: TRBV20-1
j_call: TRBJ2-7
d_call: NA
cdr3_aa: CSASTGLISYEQYF

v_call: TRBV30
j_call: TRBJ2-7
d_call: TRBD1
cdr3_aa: CAWSPKENRGPKNYEQYF

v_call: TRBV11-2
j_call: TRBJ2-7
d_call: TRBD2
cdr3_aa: CASSSSGRAYEQYF

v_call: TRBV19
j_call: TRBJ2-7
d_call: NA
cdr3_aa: CASSTGHTGEQYF

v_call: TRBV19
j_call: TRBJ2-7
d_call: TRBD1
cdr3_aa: CASSKGGSRAYEQYF

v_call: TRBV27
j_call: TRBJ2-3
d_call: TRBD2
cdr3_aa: CASRPPSGGLDTQYF

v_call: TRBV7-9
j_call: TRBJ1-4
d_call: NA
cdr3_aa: CASSPQGSNEKLFF